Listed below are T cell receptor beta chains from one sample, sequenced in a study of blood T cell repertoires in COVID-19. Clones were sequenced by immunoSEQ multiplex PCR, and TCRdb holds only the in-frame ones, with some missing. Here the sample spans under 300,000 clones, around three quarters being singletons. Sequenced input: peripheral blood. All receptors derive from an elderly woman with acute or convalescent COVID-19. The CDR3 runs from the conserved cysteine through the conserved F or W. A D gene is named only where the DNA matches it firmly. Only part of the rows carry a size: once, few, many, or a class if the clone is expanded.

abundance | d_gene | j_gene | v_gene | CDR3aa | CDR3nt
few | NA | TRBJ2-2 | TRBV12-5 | CASGLTGRTGELFF | TGTGCTAGTGGTTTGACGGGAAGGACCGGGGAGCTGTTTTTT
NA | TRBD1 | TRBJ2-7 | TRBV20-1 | CSASGQGRPYEQYF | TGCAGTGCTAGTGGACAGGGTCGCCCCTACGAGCAGTACTTC
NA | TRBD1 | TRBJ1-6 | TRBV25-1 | CASTEHGTGKSPLHF | TGTGCCAGCACCGAGCATGGGACAGGGAAATCACCCCTCCACTTT
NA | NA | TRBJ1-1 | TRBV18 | CASSPTGLNTEAFF | TGTGCCAGCTCACCGACAGGACTGAACACTGAAGCTTTCTTT
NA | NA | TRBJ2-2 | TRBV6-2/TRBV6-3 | CASSLPSGPTGELFF | TGTGCCAGCAGTTTGCCCTCAGGCCCAACCGGGGAGCTGTTTTTT
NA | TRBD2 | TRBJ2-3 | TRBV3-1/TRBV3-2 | CASSHLAESTDTQYF | TGTGCCAGCAGCCATCTAGCGGAAAGCACAGATACGCAGTATTTT
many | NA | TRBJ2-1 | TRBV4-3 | CASSQDWSEQFF | TGCGCCAGCAGCCAAGATTGGAGCGAGCAGTTCTTC
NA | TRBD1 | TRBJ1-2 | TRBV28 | CASSRPGTGGSIYGYTF | TGTGCCAGCAGCCGCCCCGGGACAGGGGGCTCAATCTATGGCTACACCTTC
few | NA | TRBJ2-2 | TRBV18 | CASSSGQFGELFF | TGTGCCAGCTCATCCGGACAGTTCGGGGAGCTGTTTTTT
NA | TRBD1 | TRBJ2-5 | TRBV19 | CASSIVPGQGIETQYF | TGTGCCAGTAGTATAGTCCCGGGACAGGGAATAGAGACCCAGTACTTC
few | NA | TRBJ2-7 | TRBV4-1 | CASSHTPSGSSYEQYF | TGCGCCAGCAGCCATACCCCATCGGGGAGCTCCTACGAGCAGTACTTC
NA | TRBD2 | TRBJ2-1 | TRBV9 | CASSVVAGAYNEQFF | TGTGCCAGCAGCGTAGTAGCGGGGGCCTACAATGAGCAGTTCTTC
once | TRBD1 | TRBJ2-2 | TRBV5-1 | CASSLEDRGTGELFF | TGCGCCAGCAGCTTGGAGGACAGGGGGACCGGGGAGCTGTTTTTT
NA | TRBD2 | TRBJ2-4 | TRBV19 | CASNGGGLAKNIQYF | TGTGCCAGCAACGGGGGGGGCTTAGCCAAAAACATTCAGTACTTC
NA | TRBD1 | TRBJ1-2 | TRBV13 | CASSLDRTGGARGYTF | TGTGCCAGCAGCTTAGATCGGACAGGGGGCGCGAGGGGCTACACCTTC
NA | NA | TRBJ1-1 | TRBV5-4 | CASSLARGGDTEAFF | TGTGCCAGCAGCTTGGCGAGGGGAGGTGACACTGAAGCTTTCTTT
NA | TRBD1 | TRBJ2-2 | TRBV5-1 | CASSKTGGGTGELFF | TGCGCCAGCAGCAAAACAGGGGGCGGCACCGGGGAGCTGTTTTTT
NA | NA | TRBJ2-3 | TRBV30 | CAWSVGALGTDTQYF | TGTGCCTGGAGTGTTGGGGCGCTCGGCACAGATACGCAGTATTTT
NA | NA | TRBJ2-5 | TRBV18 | CASSPFSGPEGTQYF | TGTGCCAGCTCACCGTTCTCCGGGCCGGAGGGGACCCAGTACTTC
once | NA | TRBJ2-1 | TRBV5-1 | CASSLGQATNEQFF | TGCGCCAGCAGCTTGGGACAGGCTACGAATGAGCAGTTCTTC
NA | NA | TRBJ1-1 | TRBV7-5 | CARSHDRAKNTEAFF | TGTGCCAGAAGCCATGACAGGGCGAAGAACACTGAAGCTTTCTTT
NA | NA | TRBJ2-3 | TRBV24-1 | CATSDPQTTTDTQYF | TGTGCCACCAGTGACCCTCAGACTACCACAGATACGCAGTATTTT
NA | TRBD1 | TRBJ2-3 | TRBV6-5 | CASRVGTGGTDTQYF | TGTGCCAGCAGAGTAGGGACAGGGGGCACAGATACGCAGTATTTT
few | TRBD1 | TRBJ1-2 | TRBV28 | CASRRTGGNYGYTF | TGTGCCAGCAGGCGTACAGGGGGCAACTATGGCTACACCTTC
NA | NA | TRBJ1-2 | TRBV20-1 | CSAKADGGYTF | TGCAGTGCAAAGGCGGATGGGGGCTACACCTTC
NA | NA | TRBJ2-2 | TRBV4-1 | CASSQRNYPPNTGELFF | TGCGCCAGCAGCCAACGGAACTATCCCCCCAACACCGGGGAGCTGTTTTTT
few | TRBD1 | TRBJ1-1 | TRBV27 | CASSLYQGARTEAFF | TGTGCCAGCAGTTTATATCAGGGGGCGCGAACTGAAGCTTTCTTT
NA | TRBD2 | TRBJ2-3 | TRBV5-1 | CASSQGRGSGRAPNTDTQYF | TGCGCCAGCAGCCAGGGCCGGGGTAGCGGGAGGGCCCCAAACACAGATACGCAGTATTTT
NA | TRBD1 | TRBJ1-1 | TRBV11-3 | CASSRGTGNTEAFF | TGTGCCAGCAGTCGCGGGACAGGGAACACTGAAGCTTTCTTT
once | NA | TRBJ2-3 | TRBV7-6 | CASSVASTSTDTQYF | TGTGCCAGCAGTGTAGCGTCAACAAGCACAGATACGCAGTATTTT
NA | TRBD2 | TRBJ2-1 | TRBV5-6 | CASSVDLGSGSTNEQFF | TGTGCCAGCAGCGTGGACCTGGGGAGCGGGAGTACCAATGAGCAGTTCTTC
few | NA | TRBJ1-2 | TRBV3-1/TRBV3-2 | CASSQDSGRIPTF | TGTGCCAGCAGCCAAGATTCGGGGAGGATTCCCACCTTC
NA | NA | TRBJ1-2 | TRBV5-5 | CASSPQGYGYTF | TGTGCCAGCAGCCCACAGGGTTATGGCTACACCTTC
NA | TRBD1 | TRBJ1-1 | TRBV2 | CASRQQGAVNTEAFF | TGTGCCAGCAGGCAACAGGGGGCGGTGAACACTGAAGCTTTCTTT
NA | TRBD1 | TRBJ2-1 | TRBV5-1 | CASRSTGQGYNEQFF | TGCGCCAGCAGATCGACGGGACAGGGGTACAATGAGCAGTTCTTC
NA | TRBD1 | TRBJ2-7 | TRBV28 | CASKWTGASLEQYF | TGTGCCAGCAAATGGACAGGGGCCTCCTTGGAGCAGTACTTC
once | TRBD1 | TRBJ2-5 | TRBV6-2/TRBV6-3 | CASSATGTGRETQYF | TGTGCCAGCAGCGCAACGGGGACAGGGAGGGAGACCCAGTACTTC
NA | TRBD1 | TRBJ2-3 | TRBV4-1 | CASSRNPQTGNPPDTQYF | TGCGCCAGCAGCCGAAACCCGCAGACAGGGAACCCTCCGGATACGCAGTATTTT
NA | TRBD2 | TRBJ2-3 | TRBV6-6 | CASTRPGLATPDTQYF | TGTGCCAGCACCAGACCGGGACTAGCGACCCCAGATACGCAGTATTTT
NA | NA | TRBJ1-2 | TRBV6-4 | CASINGAKDYGYTF | TGTGCCAGCATAAATGGGGCAAAAGACTATGGCTACACCTTC
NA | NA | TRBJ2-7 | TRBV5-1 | CASSLEPPSRASYEQYF | TGCGCCAGCAGCTTGGAGCCACCTAGCCGCGCCTCCTACGAGCAGTACTTC
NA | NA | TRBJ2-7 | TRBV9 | CASSVEEGPYEQYF | TGTGCCAGCAGCGTAGAGGAGGGACCCTACGAGCAGTACTTC
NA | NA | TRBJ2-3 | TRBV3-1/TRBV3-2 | CASSHLLDTQYF | TGTGCCAGCAGCCACTTGTTAGATACGCAGTATTTT
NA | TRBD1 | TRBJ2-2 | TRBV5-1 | CASAREDRGPGELFF | TGCGCCAGCGCTCGGGAGGACAGGGGTCCCGGGGAGCTGTTTTTT
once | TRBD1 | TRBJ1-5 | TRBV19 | CASAQGNQPQHF | TGTGCCAGTGCACAGGGGAATCAGCCCCAGCATTTT
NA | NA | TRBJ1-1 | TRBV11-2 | CASSLGPGVNTEAFF | TGTGCCAGCAGCTTAGGACCAGGGGTTAACACTGAAGCTTTCTTT
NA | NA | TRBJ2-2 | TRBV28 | CASRRPGQNTGELFF | TGTGCCAGCAGGAGACCGGGACAGAACACCGGGGAGCTGTTTTTT
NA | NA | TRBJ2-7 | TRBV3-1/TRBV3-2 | CASSVLGGGGGEQYF | TGTGCCAGCAGCGTCCTAGGTGGGGGGGGCGGCGAGCAGTACTTC